The TCR beta chain under discussion was sequenced for a study of response to subunit inactivated influenza vaccine. This clonotype was seen more than once but under ten times. The antigen is undetermined. There are 15 residues in the CDR3. The V and J ends lost 2 bases and 6 bases, in that order; junction bases with no gene match: 4. Findings and limits, study-wide: Each seasonal influenza vaccination, the authors suggested, recruits few new T cells.

Each CDR3 protein gets one entry after TCRdb re-called the RT-PCR reads with MiXCR. The sample consists of 550,000 to 650,000 distinct CDR3 sequences, 12% of them appearing once. This receptor was taken from a man aged 50 to 59 who received an inactivated influenza vaccine. The material sequenced was PBMCs from blood, taken on the day of vaccination. This chain links TRBV12-3 or TRBV12-4 with TRBJ2-2, with 9 bases fitting TRBD2. The CDR3 nucleotides read TGTGCCAGCAGTTTATCCGGCGGGGGGGCCGGGGAGCTGTTTTTT. This sequence encodes CASSLSGGGAGELFF.